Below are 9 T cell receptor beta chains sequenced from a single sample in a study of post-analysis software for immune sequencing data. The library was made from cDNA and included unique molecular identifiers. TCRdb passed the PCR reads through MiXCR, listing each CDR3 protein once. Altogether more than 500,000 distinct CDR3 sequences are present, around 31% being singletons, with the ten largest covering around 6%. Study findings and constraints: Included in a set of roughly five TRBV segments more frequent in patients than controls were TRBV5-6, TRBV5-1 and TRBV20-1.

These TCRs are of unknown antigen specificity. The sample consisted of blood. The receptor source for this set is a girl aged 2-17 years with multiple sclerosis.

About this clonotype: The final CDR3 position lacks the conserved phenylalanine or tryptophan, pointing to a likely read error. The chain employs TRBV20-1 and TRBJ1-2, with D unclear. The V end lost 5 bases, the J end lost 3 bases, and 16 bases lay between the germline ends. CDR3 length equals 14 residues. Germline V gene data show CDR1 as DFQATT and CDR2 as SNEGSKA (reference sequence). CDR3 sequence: CSAPKPESYYGYTS. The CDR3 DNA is TGCAGTGCTCCAAAACCGGAGTCTTACTATGGCTACACCTCC.

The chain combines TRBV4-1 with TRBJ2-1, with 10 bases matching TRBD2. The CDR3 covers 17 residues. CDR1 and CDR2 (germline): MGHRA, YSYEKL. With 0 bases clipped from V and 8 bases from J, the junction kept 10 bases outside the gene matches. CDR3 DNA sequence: TGCGCCAGCAGCCAAGACCGAGCGGGGGGGTCGGTCTATGAGCAGTTCTTC. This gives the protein CASSQDRAGGSVYEQFF.

CDR3 amino acids: CASSRPTSGVNTGELFF. CDR3 DNA: TGTGCCAGCAGCCGACCGACTAGCGGGGTTAACACCGGGGAGCTGTTTTTT. J is TRBJ2-2 and V is TRBV7-8, with 11 bases aligning to TRBD2. This CDR3 region has 17 residues. In germline, CDR1 is SGHVS, CDR2 FQNEAQ. V shed 5 bases, J shed 2 bases, and the junction held 7 bases outside the gene matches.

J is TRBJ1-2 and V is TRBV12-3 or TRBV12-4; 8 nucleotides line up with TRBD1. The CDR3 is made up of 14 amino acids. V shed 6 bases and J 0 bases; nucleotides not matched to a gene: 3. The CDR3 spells CASRPTGANYGYTF. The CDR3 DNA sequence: TGTGCCAGCAGGCCGACAGGGGCTAACTATGGCTACACCTTC.

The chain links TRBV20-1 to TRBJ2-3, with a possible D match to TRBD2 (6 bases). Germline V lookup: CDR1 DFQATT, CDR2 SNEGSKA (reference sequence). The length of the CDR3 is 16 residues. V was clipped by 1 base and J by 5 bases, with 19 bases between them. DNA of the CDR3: TGCAGTGCTAGAGGTCTTGGGGCGGGGAACGGAGATACGCAGTATTTT. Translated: CSARGLGAGNGDTQYF.

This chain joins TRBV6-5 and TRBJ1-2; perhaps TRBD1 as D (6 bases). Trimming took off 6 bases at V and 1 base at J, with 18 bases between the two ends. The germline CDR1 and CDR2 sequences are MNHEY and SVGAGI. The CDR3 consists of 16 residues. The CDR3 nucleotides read TGTGCCAGCAGGGCGGACAGTCTAAAATATAACTATGGCTACACCTTC. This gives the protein CASRADSLKYNYGYTF.

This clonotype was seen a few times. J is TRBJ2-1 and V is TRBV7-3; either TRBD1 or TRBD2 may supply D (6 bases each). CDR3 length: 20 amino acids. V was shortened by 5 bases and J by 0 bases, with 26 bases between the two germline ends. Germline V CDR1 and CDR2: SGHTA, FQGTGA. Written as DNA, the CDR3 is TGTGCCAGCAGCATGTTAGGGGGTAGCGGAGGGCCTAGCTCCTACAATGAGCAGTTCTTC. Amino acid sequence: CASSMLGGSGGPSSYNEQFF.

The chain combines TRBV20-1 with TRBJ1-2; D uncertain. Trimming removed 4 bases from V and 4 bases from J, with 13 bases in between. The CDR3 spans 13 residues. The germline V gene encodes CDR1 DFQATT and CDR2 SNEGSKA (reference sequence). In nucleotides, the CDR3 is TGCAGTGCTACGTCACCGATGGGCTATGGCTACACCTTC. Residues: CSATSPMGYGYTF.

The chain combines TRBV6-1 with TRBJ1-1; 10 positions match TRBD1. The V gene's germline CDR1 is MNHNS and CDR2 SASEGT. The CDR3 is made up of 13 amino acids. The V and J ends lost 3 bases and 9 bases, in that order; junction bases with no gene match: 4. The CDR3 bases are TGTGCCAGCAGTGATTGGGGACAGGGGAAAGCTTTCTTT. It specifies CASSDWGQGKAFF.